This T cell receptor (beta chain) was observed in a study of blood T cell repertoires in COVID-19. Deletions cut 3 bases from V and 5 bases from J, with 20 bases between. CDR1 DFQATT and CDR2 SNEGSKA come from the germline V gene (reference sequence). The CDR3 consists of 15 residues. Some clones are missing from TCRdb's copy, which holds only in-frame ones; the method was immunoSEQ multiplex PCR. The profile shows roughly 27,000 clones, roughly nine tenths of them singletons. This chain connects TRBV20-1 to TRBJ2-7; a possible D gene is TRBD2 (6 bases). The source is a human donor in a cohort sampled during active COVID-19. The sequencing sample was made of peripheral blood. The CDR3 DNA is TGCAGTGCTAGTAGGTATAGCACCGGCGGGGACGAGCAGTACTTC. This sequence encodes CSASRYSTGGDEQYF.